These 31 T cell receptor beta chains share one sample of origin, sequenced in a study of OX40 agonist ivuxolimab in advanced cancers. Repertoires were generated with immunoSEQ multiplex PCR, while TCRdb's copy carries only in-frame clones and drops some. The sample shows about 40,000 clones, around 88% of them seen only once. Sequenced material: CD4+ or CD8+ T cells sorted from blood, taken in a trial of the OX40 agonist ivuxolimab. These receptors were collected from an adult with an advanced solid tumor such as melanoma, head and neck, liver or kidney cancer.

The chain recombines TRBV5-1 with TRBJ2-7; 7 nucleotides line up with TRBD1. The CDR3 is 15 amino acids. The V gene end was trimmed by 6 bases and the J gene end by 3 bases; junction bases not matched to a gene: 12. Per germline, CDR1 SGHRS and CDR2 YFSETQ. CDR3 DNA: TGCGCCAGCACCGACCCAGACAGGGTCCTCTACGAGCAGTACTTC. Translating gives CASTDPDRVLYEQYF. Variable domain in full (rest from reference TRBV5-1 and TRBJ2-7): KAGVTQTPRYLIKTRGQQVTLSCSPISGHRSVSWYQQTPGQGLQFLFEYFSETQRNKGNFPGRFSGRQFSNSRSEMNVSTLELGDSALYLCASTDPDRVLYEQYFGPGTRLTVT.

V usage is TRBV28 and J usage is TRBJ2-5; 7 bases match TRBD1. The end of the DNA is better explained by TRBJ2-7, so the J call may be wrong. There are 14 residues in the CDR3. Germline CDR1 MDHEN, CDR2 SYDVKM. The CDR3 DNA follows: TGTGCCAGCAGCTACAGGGGCACTACCTACGAGCAGTACTTC. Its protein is CASSYRGTTYEQYF.

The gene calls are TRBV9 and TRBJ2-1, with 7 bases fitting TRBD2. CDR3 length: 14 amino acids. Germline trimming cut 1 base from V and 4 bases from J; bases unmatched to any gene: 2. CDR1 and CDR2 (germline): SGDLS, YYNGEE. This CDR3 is CASSVLAEYNEQFF. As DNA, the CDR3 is TGTGCCAGCAGCGTACTAGCGGAGTACAATGAGCAGTTCTTC. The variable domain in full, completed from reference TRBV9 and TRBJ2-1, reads DSGVTQTPKHLITATGQRVTLRCSPRSGDLSVYWYQQSLDQGLQFLIQYYNGEERAKGNILERFSAQQFPDLHSELNLSSLELGDSALYFCASSVLAEYNEQFFGPGTRLTVL.

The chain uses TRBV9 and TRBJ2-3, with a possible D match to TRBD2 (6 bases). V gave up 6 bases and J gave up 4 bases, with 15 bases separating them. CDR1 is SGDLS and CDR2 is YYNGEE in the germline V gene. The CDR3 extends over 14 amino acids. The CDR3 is CASTTTGGADTQYF. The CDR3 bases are TGTGCCAGCACCACAACCGGAGGGGCAGATACGCAGTATTTT.

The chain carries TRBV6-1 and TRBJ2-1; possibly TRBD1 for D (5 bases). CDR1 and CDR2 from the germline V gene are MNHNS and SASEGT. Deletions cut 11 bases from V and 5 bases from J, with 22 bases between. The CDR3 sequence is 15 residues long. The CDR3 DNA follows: TGTGCCGGCCCCAGGCCGGGCAGACAGAACAATGAGCAGTTCTTC. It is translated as CAGPRPGRQNNEQFF.

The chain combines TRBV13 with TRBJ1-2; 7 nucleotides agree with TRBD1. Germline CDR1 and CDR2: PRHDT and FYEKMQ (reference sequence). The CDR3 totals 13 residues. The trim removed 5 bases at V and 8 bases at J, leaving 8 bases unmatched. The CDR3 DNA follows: TGTGCCAGCAGCAACAGGGGAATGCGAGGCTACACCTTC. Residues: CASSNRGMRGYTF.

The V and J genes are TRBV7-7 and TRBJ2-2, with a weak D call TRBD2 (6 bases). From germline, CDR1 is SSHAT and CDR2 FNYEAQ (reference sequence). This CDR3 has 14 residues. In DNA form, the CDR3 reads TGTGCTAGCGGCCGTGCTATGGACACCGGGGAGCTGTTTTTT. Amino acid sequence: CASGRAMDTGELFF.

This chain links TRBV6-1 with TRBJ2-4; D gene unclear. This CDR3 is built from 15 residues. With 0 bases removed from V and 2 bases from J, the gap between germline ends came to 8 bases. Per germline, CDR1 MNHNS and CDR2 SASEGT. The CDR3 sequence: CASSEAPDSKNIQYF. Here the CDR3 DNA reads TGTGCCAGCAGTGAAGCGCCCGATTCCAAAAACATTCAGTACTTC.

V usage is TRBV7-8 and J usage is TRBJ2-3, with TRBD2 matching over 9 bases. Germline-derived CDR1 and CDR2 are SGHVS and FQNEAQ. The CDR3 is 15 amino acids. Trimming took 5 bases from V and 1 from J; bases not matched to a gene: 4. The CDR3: CASSLLAGGTDTQYF. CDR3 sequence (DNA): TGTGCCAGCAGCCTGTTAGCGGGAGGCACAGATACGCAGTATTTT.

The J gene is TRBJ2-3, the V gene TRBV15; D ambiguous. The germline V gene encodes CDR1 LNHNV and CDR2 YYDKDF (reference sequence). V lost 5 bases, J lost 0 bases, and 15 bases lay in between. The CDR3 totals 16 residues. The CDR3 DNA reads TGTGCCACCAGCTTTAGTAACAGTCCTAGCACAGATACGCAGTATTTT. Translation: CATSFSNSPSTDTQYF.

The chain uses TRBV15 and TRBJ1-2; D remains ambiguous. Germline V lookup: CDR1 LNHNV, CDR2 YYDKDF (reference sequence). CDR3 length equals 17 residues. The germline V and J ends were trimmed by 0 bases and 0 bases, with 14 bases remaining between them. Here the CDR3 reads CATSRDRLERTNYGYTF. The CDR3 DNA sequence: TGTGCCACCAGCAGAGATCGGTTGGAGCGAACTAACTATGGCTACACCTTC.

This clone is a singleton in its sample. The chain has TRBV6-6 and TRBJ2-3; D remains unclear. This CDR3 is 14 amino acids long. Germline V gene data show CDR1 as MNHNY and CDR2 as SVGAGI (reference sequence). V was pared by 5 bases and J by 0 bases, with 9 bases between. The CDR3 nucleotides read TGTGCCAGCAGTCCACGACTTAGCACAGATACGCAGTATTTT. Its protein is CASSPRLSTDTQYF.

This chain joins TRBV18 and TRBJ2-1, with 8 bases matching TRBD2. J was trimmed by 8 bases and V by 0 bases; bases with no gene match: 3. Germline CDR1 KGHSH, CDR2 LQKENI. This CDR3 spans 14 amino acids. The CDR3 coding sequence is TGTGCCAGCTCACCACCGAGCGGGAGTTATGAGCAGTTCTTC. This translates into CASSPPSGSYEQFF. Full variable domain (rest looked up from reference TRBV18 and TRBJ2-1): NAGVMQNPRHLVRRRGQEARLRCSPMKGHSHVYWYRQLPEEGLKFMVYLQKENIIDESGMPKERFSAEFPKEGPSILRIQQVVRGDSAAYFCASSPPSGSYEQFFGPGTRLTVL.

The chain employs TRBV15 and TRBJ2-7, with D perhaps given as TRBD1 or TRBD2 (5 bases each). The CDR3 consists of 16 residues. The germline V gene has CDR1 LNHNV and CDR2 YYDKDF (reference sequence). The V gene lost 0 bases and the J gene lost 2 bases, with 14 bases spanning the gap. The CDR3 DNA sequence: TGTGCCACCAGCAGAGATAAGCAGGGAGATGCCTACGAGCAGTACTTC. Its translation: CATSRDKQGDAYEQYF. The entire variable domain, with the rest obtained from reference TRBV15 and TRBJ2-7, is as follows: DAMVIQNPRYQVTQFGKPVTLSCSQTLNHNVMYWYQQKSSQAPKLLFHYYDKDFNNEADTPDNFQSRRPNTSFCFLDIRSPGLGDTAMYLCATSRDKQGDAYEQYFGPGTRLTVT.

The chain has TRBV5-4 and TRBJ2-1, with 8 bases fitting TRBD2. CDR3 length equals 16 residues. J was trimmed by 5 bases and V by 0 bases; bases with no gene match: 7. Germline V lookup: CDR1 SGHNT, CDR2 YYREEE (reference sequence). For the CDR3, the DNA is TGTGCCAGCAGCTTGGAAGCTAGCGGGTTGAACAATGAGCAGTTCTTC. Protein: CASSLEASGLNNEQFF. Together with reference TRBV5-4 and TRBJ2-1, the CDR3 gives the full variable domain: ETGVTQSPTHLIKTRGQQVTLRCSSQSGHNTVSWYQQALGQGPQFIFQYYREEENGRGNFPPRFSGLQFPNYSSELNVNALELDDSALYLCASSLEASGLNNEQFFGPGTRLTVL.

The CDR3, as DNA: TGTGCCAGCAGCTCCCTCCGGACAGGGCCTTACGAGCAGTACTTC. Translating it yields CASSSLRTGPYEQYF. The V call is TRBV27, the J call TRBJ2-7, with 8 bases identical to TRBD1. The CDR3 length is 15 residues. V was clipped by 6 bases and J by 4 bases; unmatched bases: 11. CDR1 MNHEY and CDR2 SMNVEV come from the germline V gene (reference sequence).

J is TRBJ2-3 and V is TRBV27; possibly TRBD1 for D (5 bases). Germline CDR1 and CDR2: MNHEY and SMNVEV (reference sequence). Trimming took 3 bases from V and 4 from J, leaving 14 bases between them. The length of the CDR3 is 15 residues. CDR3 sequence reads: CASSFGQGKADTQYF. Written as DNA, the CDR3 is TGTGCCAGCAGTTTTGGGCAGGGTAAGGCAGATACGCAGTATTTT.

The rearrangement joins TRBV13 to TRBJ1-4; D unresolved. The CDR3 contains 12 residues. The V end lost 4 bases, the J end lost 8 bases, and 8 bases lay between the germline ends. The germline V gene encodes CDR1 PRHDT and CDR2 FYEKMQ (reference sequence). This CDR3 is CASSSATEKLFF. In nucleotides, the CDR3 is TGTGCCAGCAGCTCGGCAACGGAAAAACTGTTTTTT.

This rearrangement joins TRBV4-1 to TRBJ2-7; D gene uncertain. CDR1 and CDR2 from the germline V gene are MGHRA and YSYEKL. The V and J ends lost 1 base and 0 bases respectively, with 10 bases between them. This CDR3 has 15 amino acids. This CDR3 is CASSQVGPSSYEQYF. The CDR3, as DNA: TGCGCCAGCAGCCAAGTGGGCCCAAGCTCCTACGAGCAGTACTTC.

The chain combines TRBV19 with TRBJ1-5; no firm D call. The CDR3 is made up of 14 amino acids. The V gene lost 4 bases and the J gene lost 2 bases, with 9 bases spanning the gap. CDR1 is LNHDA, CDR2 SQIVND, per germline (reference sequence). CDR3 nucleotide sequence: TGTGCCAGTAGTACTCAACTTCGCAATCAGCCCCAGCATTTT. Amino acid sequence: CASSTQLRNQPQHF.

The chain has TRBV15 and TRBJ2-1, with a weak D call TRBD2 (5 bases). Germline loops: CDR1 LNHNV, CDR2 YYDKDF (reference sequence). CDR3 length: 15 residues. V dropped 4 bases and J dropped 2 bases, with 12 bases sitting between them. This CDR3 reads CATSISRVAYNEQFF. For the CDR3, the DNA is TGTGCCACCAGCATTTCGCGGGTTGCCTACAATGAGCAGTTCTTC.

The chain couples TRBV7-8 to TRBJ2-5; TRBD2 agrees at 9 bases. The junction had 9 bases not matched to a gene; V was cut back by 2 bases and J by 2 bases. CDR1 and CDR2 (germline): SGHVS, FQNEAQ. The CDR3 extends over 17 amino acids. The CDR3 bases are TGTGCCAGCAGCTTACGCAGGGTTGCGGGAGGGCAAGAGACCCAGTACTTC. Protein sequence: CASSLRRVAGGQETQYF.

In DNA, the CDR3 is TGTGCCAGCCGGGGGCGCAGCTCCTACGAGCAGTACTTC. It is translated as CASRGRSSYEQYF. This chain joins TRBV6-1 and TRBJ2-7; perhaps D is TRBD1 or TRBD2 (6 bases each). The CDR3 is 13 residues long. Trimming left V 8 bases short and J 0 bases short, with 11 bases between. The V gene's germline CDR1 is MNHNS and CDR2 SASEGT.

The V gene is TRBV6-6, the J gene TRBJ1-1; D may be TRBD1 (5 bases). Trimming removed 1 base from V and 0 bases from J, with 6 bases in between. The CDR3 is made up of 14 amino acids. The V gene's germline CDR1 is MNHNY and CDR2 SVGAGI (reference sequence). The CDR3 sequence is CASSYWGMNTEAFF. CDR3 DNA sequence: TGTGCCAGCAGTTACTGGGGCATGAACACTGAAGCTTTCTTT.

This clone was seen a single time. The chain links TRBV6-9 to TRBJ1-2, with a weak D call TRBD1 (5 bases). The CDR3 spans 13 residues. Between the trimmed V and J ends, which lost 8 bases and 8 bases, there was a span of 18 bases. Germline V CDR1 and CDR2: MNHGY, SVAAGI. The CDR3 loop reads CASGTGTLYGYTF. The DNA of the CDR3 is TGTGCCAGCGGTACGGGGACCCTCTACGGCTACACCTTC.

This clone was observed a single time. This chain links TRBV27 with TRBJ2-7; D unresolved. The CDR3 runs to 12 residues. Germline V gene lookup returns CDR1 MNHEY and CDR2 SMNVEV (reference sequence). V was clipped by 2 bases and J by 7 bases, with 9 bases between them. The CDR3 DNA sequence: TGTGCCAGCAGTTTACCTTTGGGGGAGCAGTACTTC. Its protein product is CASSLPLGEQYF.

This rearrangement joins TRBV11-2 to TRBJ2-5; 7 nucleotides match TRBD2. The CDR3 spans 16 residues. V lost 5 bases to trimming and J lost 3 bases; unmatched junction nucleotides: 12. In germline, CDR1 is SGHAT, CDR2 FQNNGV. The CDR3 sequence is CASSLGLRAGEETQYF. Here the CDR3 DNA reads TGTGCCAGCAGCCTAGGGTTACGGGCGGGAGAAGAGACCCAGTACTTC. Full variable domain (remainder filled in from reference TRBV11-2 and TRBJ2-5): EAGVAQSPRYKIIEKRQSVAFWCNPISGHATLYWYQQILGQGPKLLIQFQNNGVVDDSQLPKDRFSAERLKGVDSTLKIQPAKLEDSAVYLCASSLGLRAGEETQYFGPGTRLLVL.

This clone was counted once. Written as DNA, the CDR3 is TGTGCCAGCAGCTCCGGGAATGGGTACAATGAGCAGTTCTTC. It yields the protein CASSSGNGYNEQFF. The chain uses TRBV21-1 and TRBJ2-1; the D call in the table, TRBD2, was not verified against the DNA. TRBV21-1 is a pseudogene locus. The CDR3 loop spans 14 amino acids.

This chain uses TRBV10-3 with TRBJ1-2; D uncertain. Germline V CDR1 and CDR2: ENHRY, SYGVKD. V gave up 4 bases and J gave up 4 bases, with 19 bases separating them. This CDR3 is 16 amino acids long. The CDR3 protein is CAISGGGRLGAYGYTF. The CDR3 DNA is TGTGCCATCAGTGGGGGTGGGCGTTTGGGCGCCTATGGCTACACCTTC.

Written as DNA, the CDR3 is TGCGCCAGCTCGCCCGAAGGCTACGAGCAGTACTTC. It encodes CASSPEGYEQYF. The chain is built from TRBV5-1 and TRBJ2-7; D is undetermined. V was clipped by 7 bases and J by 3 bases, with 11 bases between them. The CDR3 totals 12 residues. Looked up from germline, CDR1 is SGHRS and CDR2 is YFSETQ.

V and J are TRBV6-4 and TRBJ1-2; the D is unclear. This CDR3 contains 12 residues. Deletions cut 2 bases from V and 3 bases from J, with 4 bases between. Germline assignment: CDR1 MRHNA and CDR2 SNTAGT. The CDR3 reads CASSDGYYGYTF. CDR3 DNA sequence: TGTGCCAGCAGTGACGGGTACTATGGCTACACCTTC.